One and the same sample provided the 29 T cell receptor beta chains below, sequenced in a study of metastatic and nonmetastatic thyroid tumors. TCRdb reanalyzed the PCR reads with MiXCR. The data hold some 7,100 clones, with about a third observed a single time. Thyroid surgery was preceded by no treatment in any patient. Sequencing was carried out using adjacent normal tissue. Receptor source: a female donor with papillary thyroid cancer or a benign thyroid nodule (not recorded which). Some clones in this sample may be carry-over from other donors' samples.

This chain links TRBV2 with TRBJ1-5; TRBD1 might be the D (6 bases). The CDR3 is 15 amino acids. Trimming pared 7 bases from V and 0 bases from J, leaving 13 bases between. CDR1 and CDR2 from the germline V gene are SNHLY and FYNNEI. Here the CDR3 DNA reads TGTGCCAGCACCAGGACAGAAAATAGCAATCAGCCCCAGCATTTT. It codes for CASTRTENSNQPQHF.

V gene TRBV20-1 combines with J gene TRBJ2-7, with D tentatively TRBD2 (6 bases). CDR1 is DFQATT and CDR2 is SNEGSKA in the germline V gene (reference sequence). There are 16 residues in the CDR3. CDR3 sequence (DNA): TGCAGCGCTTTAGCTGGGGTCTCGGGTGGAGGGTACGAGCAGTACTTC. The encoded protein is CSALAGVSGGGYEQYF.

In this sample, this clone is large. The CDR3 region is CASSSNIQGGTEAFF. The CDR3 bases are TGTGCCAGCAGTTCGAACATACAGGGAGGGACTGAAGCTTTCTTT. The chain is built from TRBV6-2 or TRBV6-3 and TRBJ1-1, with D maybe TRBD1 (6 bases). Germline V gene data show CDR1 as MNHEY and CDR2 as SVGEGT. Trimming removed 4 bases from V and 5 bases from J, with 17 bases in between. The length of the CDR3 is 15 residues.

CDR3 loop: CASSPRTSGGASSYEQYF. CDR3 DNA: TGTGCCAGCAGCCCCAGGACTAGCGGGGGGGCAAGCTCCTACGAGCAGTACTTC. J is TRBJ2-7 and V is TRBV7-8; 15 nucleotides align to TRBD2. The ends lost 5 bases at V and 0 bases at J; junction bases unmatched: 8. The CDR3 is 18 residues long. Germline V gives CDR1 SGHVS, CDR2 FQNEAQ.

The chain couples TRBV7-8 to TRBJ2-1; D unresolved. V dropped 4 bases and J dropped 0 bases, with 7 bases sitting between them. The CDR3 totals 14 residues. The V gene's germline CDR1 is SGHVS and CDR2 FQNEAQ. CDR3 DNA sequence: TGTGCCAGCAGCTCCCCAAGCTCCTACAATGAGCAGTTCTTC. This gives the protein CASSSPSSYNEQFF.

The rearrangement uses TRBV20-1 and TRBJ2-1; TRBD2 might be the D (6 bases). The CDR3 is made up of 14 amino acids. Deletions cut 4 bases from V and 5 bases from J, with 15 bases between. Per germline, CDR1 DFQATT and CDR2 SNEGSKA (reference sequence). CDR3 DNA: TGCAGTGCTATTTGGGACTTCTGGCACAATGAGCAGTTCTTC. Residues: CSAIWDFWHNEQFF.

This clone was seen only a few times. The rearrangement links TRBV28 to TRBJ1-6; D gene uncertain. Trimming took 2 bases from V and 6 from J, leaving 8 bases between them. The CDR3 is made up of 14 amino acids. Germline V lookup: CDR1 MDHEN, CDR2 SYDVKM. CDR3 amino acids: CASSLAGLNSPLHF. DNA of the CDR3: TGTGCCAGCAGTTTAGCGGGCCTTAATTCACCCCTCCACTTT.

By share of the sample, this clone is large. The V gene is TRBV6-1, the J gene TRBJ1-6; the match to TRBD1 covers 9 bases. From germline, CDR1 is MNHNS and CDR2 SASEGT. The CDR3 spans 14 residues. V was pared by 7 bases and J by 5 bases, with 3 bases of the junction left unmatched. The CDR3 sequence: CASTGQGNNSPLHF. DNA of the CDR3: TGTGCCAGCACCGGACAGGGGAATAATTCACCCCTCCACTTT.

This clone was seen more than once but under ten times. This chain links TRBV12-3 or TRBV12-4 with TRBJ2-2, with 11 bases fitting TRBD1. V lost 6 bases and J lost 4; bases outside the gene matches: 7. This CDR3 contains 16 residues. The DNA for the CDR3 is TGTGCCAGCAGAAAGGGACAGGGGGTGGCCACCGGGGAGCTGTTTTTT. Translating it yields CASRKGQGVATGELFF.

The chain carries TRBV2 and TRBJ2-5; 11 nucleotides line up with TRBD2. The CDR3 is 17 amino acids. Germline V CDR1 and CDR2: SNHLY, FYNNEI. With 1 base clipped from V and 3 bases from J, the junction kept 7 bases outside the gene matches. CDR3 in amino acids: CASSEGASGGPKETQYF. In DNA form, the CDR3 reads TGTGCCAGCAGTGAAGGGGCTAGCGGGGGGCCAAAAGAGACCCAGTACTTC.

This clone was seen only a few times. The chain couples TRBV30 to TRBJ2-1; D is unclear. Germline-derived CDR1 and CDR2 are GTSNPN and SVGIG (reference sequence). V dropped 3 bases and J dropped 1 base, with 4 bases sitting between them. The CDR3 sequence is 12 residues long. This chain's CDR3 is CAWSPSYNEQFF. CDR3 coding DNA: TGTGCCTGGAGCCCGTCCTACAATGAGCAGTTCTTC.

V usage is TRBV24-1 and J usage is TRBJ1-5, with unresolved D. Germline V CDR1 and CDR2: KGHDR, SFDVKD. The CDR3 runs to 17 residues. Trimming took off 4 bases at V and 0 bases at J, with 15 bases between the two ends. The CDR3 is CATSESSGLYSNQPQHF. DNA for the CDR3: TGTGCCACCAGTGAATCCTCGGGCCTGTATAGCAATCAGCCCCAGCATTTT.

Written as DNA, the CDR3 is TGCAGTGCTATAGATAGCGGGGGGGCCGCATACAATGAGCAGTTCTTC. This codes for CSAIDSGGAAYNEQFF. The V gene is TRBV20-1, the J gene TRBJ2-1; 11 bases agree with TRBD2. The length of the CDR3 is 16 residues. The V gene end was trimmed by 4 bases and the J gene end by 4 bases; junction bases not matched to a gene: 9. Germline loops: CDR1 DFQATT, CDR2 SNEGSKA (reference sequence).

This clone was counted a few times. The genes are TRBV11-1 and TRBJ2-2, with 12 bases identical to TRBD2. Germline-derived CDR1 and CDR2 are SGHAT and FQDESV (reference sequence). V lost 3 bases, J lost 3 bases, and 5 bases stayed unmatched. The CDR3 consists of 17 residues. CDR3 in DNA: TGTGCCAGCAGCTTTCCGACTAGCGGGAGAGACACCGGGGAGCTGTTTTTT. As protein: CASSFPTSGRDTGELFF.

This clone has a count of ten or more. A read error may explain this, as a much larger clone is one base away. The same CDR3 also results from other DNA sequences found in this sample. The chain joins TRBV27 to TRBJ2-1; 9 positions match TRBD2. J gave up 5 bases and V 1 base, and 6 bases lay outside the gene matches. This CDR3 has 16 amino acids. Germline V lookup: CDR1 MNHEY, CDR2 SMNVEV (reference sequence). CDR3 amino acids: CASSLFAGGRDNEQFF. The DNA of the CDR3 is TGTGCCAGCAGTTTATTCGCGGGGGGGCGGGACAATGAGCAGTTCTTC.

The chain is built from TRBV3-1 and TRBJ1-2; perhaps TRBD1 as D (6 bases). The germline gives CDR1 LGHDT, CDR2 YNNKEL (reference sequence). Trimming took off 0 bases at V and 2 bases at J, with 16 bases between the two ends. This CDR3 comprises 17 residues. The CDR3 loop reads CASSQEGGQTLNYGYTF. CDR3 sequence (DNA): TGTGCCAGCAGCCAAGAGGGAGGACAGACACTCAACTATGGCTACACCTTC.

The rearrangement joins TRBV20-1 to TRBJ1-1; possibly TRBD1 for D (6 bases). V lost 0 bases and J lost 3, with 20 bases in between. The germline CDR1 and CDR2 sequences are DFQATT and SNEGSKA (reference sequence). The CDR3 has 17 residues. The chain's CDR3 is CSARDGRGARFDTEAFF. Written as DNA, the CDR3 is TGCAGTGCTAGAGATGGTCGGGGGGCGAGGTTTGACACTGAAGCTTTCTTT.

The rearrangement links TRBV6-2 or TRBV6-3 to TRBJ1-6; maybe TRBD1 (5 bases). The germline V gene encodes CDR1 MNHEY and CDR2 SVGEGT. The CDR3 runs 19 residues. The V gene lost 5 bases and the J gene lost 4 bases, with 24 bases spanning the gap. In nucleotides, the CDR3 is TGTGCCAGCAGTCCCACTCCCTGGGACTCCATTAGATATAATTCACCCCTCCACTTT. Translation gives CASSPTPWDSIRYNSPLHF.

In its sample, this clone was seen a few times. This chain connects TRBV6-2 or TRBV6-3 to TRBJ2-2; TRBD1 matches at 10 bases. This CDR3 is 15 amino acids long. Germline-derived CDR1 and CDR2 are MNHEY and SVGEGT. The V gene end was trimmed by 5 bases and the J gene end by 3 bases; junction bases not matched to a gene: 3. The CDR3 nucleotides are TGTGCCAGCAGTGCTGGACAGGGGGACACCGGGGAGCTGTTTTTT. Translation: CASSAGQGDTGELFF.

This chain connects TRBV20-1 to TRBJ1-3; no definite D call. This CDR3 is built from 14 residues. Trimming left V 0 bases short and J 0 bases short, with 6 bases between. Per germline, CDR1 DFQATT and CDR2 SNEGSKA (reference sequence). The CDR3 nucleotides are TGCAGTGCTAGAGATCGCAGCTCTGGAAACACCATATATTTT. Translated: CSARDRSSGNTIYF.

V is TRBV6-1 and J is TRBJ1-1, with D possibly matching TRBD1 (5 bases). The length of the CDR3 is 16 residues. Germline V gene data show CDR1 as MNHNS and CDR2 as SASEGT. The V gene lost 4 bases and the J gene lost 4 bases, with 19 bases spanning the gap. For the CDR3, the DNA is TGTGCCAGCAGTGTATCACGGCCGGGGAGGGGCACTGAAGCTTTCTTT. This gives the protein CASSVSRPGRGTEAFF.

This clone was seen more than once but under ten times. The CDR3 nucleotides are TGTGCCAGCAGTGCCCGGGGGGCAAACCAAGAGACCCAGTACTTC. Encoded protein: CASSARGANQETQYF. The rearrangement links TRBV28 to TRBJ2-5, with a possible D match to TRBD2 (7 bases). Deletions cut 5 bases from V and 0 bases from J, with 13 bases between. The CDR3 spans 15 residues. Germline CDR1 is MDHEN and CDR2 is SYDVKM.

There are a few counts of this clone. V gene TRBV6-1 combines with J gene TRBJ2-1, with D hard to call. V was cut by 4 bases and J by 10 bases, with 11 bases left in between. CDR1 and CDR2 (germline): MNHNS, SASEGT. This CDR3 is built from 12 residues. In DNA, the CDR3 is TGTGCCAGCAGTGGACAAGCCGTGGAGCAGTTCTTC. It codes for CASSGQAVEQFF.

This clone showed up just a few times. This chain connects TRBV6-2 or TRBV6-3 to TRBJ2-1; possibly TRBD2 for D (5 bases). The CDR3 runs 14 residues. Between the trimmed V and J ends, which lost 7 bases and 1 base, there was a span of 11 bases. Germline V gene sequence: CDR1 MNHEY, CDR2 SVGEGT. CDR3 sequence reads: CASTREGSYNEQFF. The CDR3 bases are TGTGCCAGCACACGGGAAGGGTCCTACAATGAGCAGTTCTTC.

A remark on this clone: A read error is possible here, since a much larger clone lies one base away. The gene calls are TRBV7-2 and TRBJ2-3, with 12 bases matching TRBD2. Per germline, CDR1 SGHTA and CDR2 FQGNSA. The CDR3 extends over 18 amino acids. The CDR3 nucleotides read TGTGTCAGCAGCTTAGGGCTAGCGGGAGGGCGGAGCACAGATACGCAGTATTTT. Encoded protein: CVSSLGLAGGRSTDTQYF.

This clone was seen repeatedly, ten times or more. DNA for the CDR3: TGTGCCAGCAGCTCGGGGAGGGGTCGACAGGGCGGCTATGGCTACACCTTC. It yields the protein CASSSGRGRQGGYGYTF. The chain links TRBV5-4 to TRBJ1-2; the match to TRBD1 covers 7 bases. CDR3 length: 17 residues. Germline lookup yields CDR1 SGHNT and CDR2 YYREEE (reference sequence). After removal of 3 bases from V and 4 bases from J, the junction contained 15 bases not matched to a gene.

This chain uses TRBV20-1 with TRBJ2-5; either TRBD1 or TRBD2 may supply D (5 bases each). Germline V CDR1 and CDR2: DFQATT, SNEGSKA (reference sequence). Trimming removed 6 bases at V and 4 bases at J, with 9 bases between. The CDR3 runs to 11 residues. This chain's CDR3 is CSAIGTETQYF. The CDR3, as DNA: TGCAGTGCCATCGGGACAGAGACCCAGTACTTC.

The rearrangement uses TRBV11-2 and TRBJ2-5; 13 bases fit TRBD2. V shed 9 bases, J shed 5 bases, and the junction held 15 bases outside the gene matches. The CDR3 totals 17 residues. Germline V lookup: CDR1 SGHAT, CDR2 FQNNGV. This CDR3 is CASSPGLAGVGRETQYF. The CDR3 nucleotides are TGTGCCAGTAGCCCCGGACTAGCGGGAGTTGGGAGGGAGACCCAGTACTTC.

This clone was picked up a small number of times. The V gene is TRBV3-1, the J gene TRBJ2-5; tentatively, D is TRBD1 (6 bases). The CDR3 runs 14 residues. CDR1 is LGHDT and CDR2 is YNNKEL in the germline V gene (reference sequence). Trimming shortened V by 2 bases and J by 9 bases, and 16 bases separated the two germline ends. The CDR3 here is CASSQTDRSPAQYF. The CDR3 nucleotides are TGTGCCAGCAGCCAAACCGACAGGTCCCCAGCCCAGTACTTC.